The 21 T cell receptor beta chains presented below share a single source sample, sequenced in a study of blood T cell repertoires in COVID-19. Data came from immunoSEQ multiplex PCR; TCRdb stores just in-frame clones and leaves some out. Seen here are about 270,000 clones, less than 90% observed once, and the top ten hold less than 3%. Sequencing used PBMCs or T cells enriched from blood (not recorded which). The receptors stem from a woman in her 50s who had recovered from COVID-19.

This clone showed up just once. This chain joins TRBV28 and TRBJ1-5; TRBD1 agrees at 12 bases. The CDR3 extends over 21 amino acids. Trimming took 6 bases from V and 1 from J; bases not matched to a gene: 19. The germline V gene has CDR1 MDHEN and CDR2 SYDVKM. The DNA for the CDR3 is TGTGCCAGCAGAAAAACCGGGACAGGGGGCGCGGTAGCGAGGAGCAATCAGCCCCAGCATTTT. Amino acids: CASRKTGTGGAVARSNQPQHF. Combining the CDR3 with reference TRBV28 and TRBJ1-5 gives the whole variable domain DVKVTQSSRYLVKRTGEKVFLECVQDMDHENMFWYRQDPGLGLRLIYFSYDVKMKEKGDIPEGYSVSREKKERFSLILESASTNQTSMYLCASRKTGTGGAVARSNQPQHFGDGTRLSIL.

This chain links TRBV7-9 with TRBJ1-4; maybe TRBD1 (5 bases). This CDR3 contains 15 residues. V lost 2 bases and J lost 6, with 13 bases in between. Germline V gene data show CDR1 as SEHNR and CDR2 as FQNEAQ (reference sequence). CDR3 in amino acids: CASSLSRQGYEKLFF. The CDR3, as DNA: TGTGCCAGCAGCTTAAGTAGGCAGGGCTATGAAAAACTGTTTTTT.

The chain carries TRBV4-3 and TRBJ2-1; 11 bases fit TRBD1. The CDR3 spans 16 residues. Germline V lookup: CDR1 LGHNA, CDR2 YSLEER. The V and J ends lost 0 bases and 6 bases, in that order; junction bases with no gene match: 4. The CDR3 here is CASSQDQGTGGNEQFF. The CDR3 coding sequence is TGCGCCAGCAGCCAAGATCAAGGGACAGGGGGCAATGAGCAGTTCTTC.

CDR3 DNA sequence: TGTGCCAGCAGCGCTCCGAGAGGGTCTAGCACAGATACGCAGTATTTT. Translated: CASSAPRGSSTDTQYF. This chain uses TRBV28 with TRBJ2-3; perhaps TRBD2 as D (5 bases). V lost 6 bases and J 0 bases, leaving 16 bases between the germline ends. Per the germline V gene, CDR1 is MDHEN and CDR2 is SYDVKM. The CDR3 has 16 residues.

CDR3 amino acids: CASSNRLAVKETQYF. The CDR3 coding sequence is TGTGCCAGCAGCAATCGGCTAGCCGTGAAAGAGACCCAGTACTTC. The rearrangement uses TRBV5-6 and TRBJ2-5, with D possibly matching TRBD2 (5 bases). From germline, CDR1 is SGHDT and CDR2 YYEEEE. This CDR3 is 15 amino acids long. V lost 4 bases to trimming and J lost 3 bases, with 16 bases between them.

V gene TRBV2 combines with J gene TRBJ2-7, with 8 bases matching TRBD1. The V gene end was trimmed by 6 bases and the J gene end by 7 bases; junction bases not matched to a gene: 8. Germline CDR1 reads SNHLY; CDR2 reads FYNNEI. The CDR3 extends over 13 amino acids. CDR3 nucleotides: TGTGCCAGCAGCCGTGACAGGGGCGAGGAGCAGTACTTC. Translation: CASSRDRGEEQYF.

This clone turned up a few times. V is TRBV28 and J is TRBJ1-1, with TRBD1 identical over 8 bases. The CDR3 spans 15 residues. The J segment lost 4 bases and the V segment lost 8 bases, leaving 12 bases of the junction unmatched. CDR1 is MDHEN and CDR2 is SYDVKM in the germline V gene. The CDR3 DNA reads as TGTGCCAGCCAATCCAACGGACAGGGACGCACTGAAGCTTTCTTT. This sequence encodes CASQSNGQGRTEAFF.

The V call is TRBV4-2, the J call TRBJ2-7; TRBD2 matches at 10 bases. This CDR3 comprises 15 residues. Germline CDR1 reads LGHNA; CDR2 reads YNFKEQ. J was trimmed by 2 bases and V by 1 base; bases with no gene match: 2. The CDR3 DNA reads TGTGCCAGCAGCCAAGGGACTAGCGGCCCCTACGAGCAGTACTTC. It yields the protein CASSQGTSGPYEQYF.

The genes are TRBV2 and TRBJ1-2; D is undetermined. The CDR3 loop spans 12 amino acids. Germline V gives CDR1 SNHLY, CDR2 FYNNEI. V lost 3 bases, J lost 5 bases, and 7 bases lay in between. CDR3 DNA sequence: TGTGCCAGCAGTGAGGCACTATATGGCTACACCTTC. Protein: CASSEALYGYTF.

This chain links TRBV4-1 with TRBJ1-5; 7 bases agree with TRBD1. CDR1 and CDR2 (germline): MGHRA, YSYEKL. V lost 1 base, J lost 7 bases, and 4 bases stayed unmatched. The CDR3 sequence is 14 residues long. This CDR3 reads CASSQAGGSQPQHF. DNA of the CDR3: TGCGCCAGCAGCCAAGCAGGGGGAAGCCAGCCCCAGCATTTT.

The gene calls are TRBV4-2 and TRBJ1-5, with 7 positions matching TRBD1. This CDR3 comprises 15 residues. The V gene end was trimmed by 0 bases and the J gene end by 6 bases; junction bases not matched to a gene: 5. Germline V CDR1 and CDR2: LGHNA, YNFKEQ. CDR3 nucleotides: TGTGCCAGCAGCCAAGACCGAAACAGGGGTCAGCCCCAGCATTTT. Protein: CASSQDRNRGQPQHF.

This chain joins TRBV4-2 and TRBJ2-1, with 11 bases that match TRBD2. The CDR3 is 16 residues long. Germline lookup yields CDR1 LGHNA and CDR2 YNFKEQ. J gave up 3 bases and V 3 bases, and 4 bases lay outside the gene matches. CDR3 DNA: TGTGCCAGCAGCCATCCCACTAGCGGGAGCTACAATGAGCAGTTCTTC. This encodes CASSHPTSGSYNEQFF.

This CDR3 reads CASSFWTGGLNYGYTF. Written as DNA, the CDR3 is TGTGCCAGCAGCTTCTGGACAGGGGGTCTCAACTATGGCTACACCTTC. This chain links TRBV5-6 with TRBJ1-2; 10 nucleotides agree with TRBD1. The CDR3 covers 16 residues. V shed 2 bases, J shed 2 bases, and the junction held 6 bases outside the gene matches. Germline V gene lookup returns CDR1 SGHDT and CDR2 YYEEEE.

The CDR3 region has the DNA TGTGCCAGCAGCCAAGAAGCCGCGCCGAACTATGGCTACACCTTC. It translates to CASSQEAAPNYGYTF. This chain uses TRBV3-1 (or the pseudogene TRBV3-2) with TRBJ1-2; D remains ambiguous. Germline values: CDR1 LGHDT, CDR2 YNNKEL (reference sequence). Trimming left V 0 bases short and J 2 bases short, with 10 bases between. The CDR3 is 15 amino acids.

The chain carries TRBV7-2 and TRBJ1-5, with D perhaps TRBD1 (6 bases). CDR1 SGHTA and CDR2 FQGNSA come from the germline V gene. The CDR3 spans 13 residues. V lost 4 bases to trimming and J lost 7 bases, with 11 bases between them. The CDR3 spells CASSYQGSQPQHF. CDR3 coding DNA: TGTGCCAGCAGCTATCAGGGGAGCCAGCCCCAGCATTTT.

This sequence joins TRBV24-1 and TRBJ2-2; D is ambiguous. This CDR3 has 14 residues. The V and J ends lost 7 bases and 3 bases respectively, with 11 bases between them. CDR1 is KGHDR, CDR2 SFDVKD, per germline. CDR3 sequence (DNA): TGTGCCACCAGGAGTCGAGATTACACCGGGGAGCTGTTTTTT. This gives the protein CATRSRDYTGELFF.

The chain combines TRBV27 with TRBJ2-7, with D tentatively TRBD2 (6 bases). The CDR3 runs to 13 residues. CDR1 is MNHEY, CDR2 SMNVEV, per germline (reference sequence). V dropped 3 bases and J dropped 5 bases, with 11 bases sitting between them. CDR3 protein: CASSLWASDEQYF. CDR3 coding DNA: TGTGCCAGCAGTTTGTGGGCTAGCGACGAGCAGTACTTC.

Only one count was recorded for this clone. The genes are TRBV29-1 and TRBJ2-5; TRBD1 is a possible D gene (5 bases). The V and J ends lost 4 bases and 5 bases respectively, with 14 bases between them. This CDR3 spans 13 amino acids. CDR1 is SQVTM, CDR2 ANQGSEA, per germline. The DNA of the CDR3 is TGCAGCGTTGCTCAGGGAAGTACGGAGACCCAGTACTTC. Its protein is CSVAQGSTETQYF.

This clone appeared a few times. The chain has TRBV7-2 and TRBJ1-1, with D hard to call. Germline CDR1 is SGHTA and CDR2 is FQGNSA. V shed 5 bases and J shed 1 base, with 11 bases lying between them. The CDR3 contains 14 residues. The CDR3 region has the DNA TGTGCCAGCAGCGTCGGACTCCGGAACACTGAAGCTTTCTTT. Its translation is CASSVGLRNTEAFF.

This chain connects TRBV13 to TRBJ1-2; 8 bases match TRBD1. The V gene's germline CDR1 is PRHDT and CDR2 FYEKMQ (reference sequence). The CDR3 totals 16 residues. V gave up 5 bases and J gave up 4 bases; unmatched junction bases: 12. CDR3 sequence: CASSQRDRQGSYGYTF. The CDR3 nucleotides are TGTGCCAGCAGCCAACGGGACCGACAGGGGTCCTATGGCTACACCTTC.

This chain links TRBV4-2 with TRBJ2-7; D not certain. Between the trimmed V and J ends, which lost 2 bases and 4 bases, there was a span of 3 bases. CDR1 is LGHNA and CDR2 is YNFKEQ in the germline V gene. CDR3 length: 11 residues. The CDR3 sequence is CASSQSYEQYF. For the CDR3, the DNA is TGTGCCAGCAGCCAATCTTACGAGCAGTACTTC.